The 19 T cell receptor beta chains below were found in one sample sequenced in a study of T-cell reconstitution after alpha-beta-depleted transplantation in children. Unique molecular identifiers were used to barcode this TCRbeta library. TCRdb re-called the PCR reads through MiXCR, storing one row per CDR3 protein. The sample holds fewer than 150,000 distinct CDR3 sequences; approximately 8.7% are singletons and the top ten take less than 25%. The sequencing used PBMCs, mostly from graft donor cells, collected 180 days after TCRalphabeta/CD19-depleted stem cell transplant. These receptors were obtained from a girl under three years old who had a stem cell transplant for combined immunodeficiency, so the T cells may come from the graft donor.

This clonotype has only a few counts. The chain employs TRBV6-5 and TRBJ2-7; TRBD1 matches 7 bases. Germline V CDR1 and CDR2: MNHEY, SVGAGI. The CDR3 loop spans 12 amino acids. V trimming: 5 bases; J trimming: 6 bases; junction bases outside the gene matches: 4. The CDR3 protein is CASSRTGAEQYF. CDR3 nucleotide sequence: TGTGCCAGCAGTCGAACAGGGGCCGAGCAGTACTTC.

In its sample, this clonotype was seen a few times. The chain employs TRBV5-8 and TRBJ2-5; tentatively, D is TRBD1 (7 bases). This CDR3 has 16 residues. Germline assignment: CDR1 SGHTS and CDR2 YDEGEE. With 3 bases removed from V and 4 bases from J, the gap between germline ends came to 19 bases. The CDR3 DNA reads as TGTGCCAGCAGCTATGCCGGGGCAGGGGGGCGAGAGACCCAGTACTTC. It specifies CASSYAGAGGRETQYF.

This clonotype occurred many times. The rearrangement links TRBV7-8 to TRBJ2-1; 7 nucleotides agree with TRBD2. Germline V gives CDR1 SGHVS, CDR2 FQNEAQ. The CDR3 length is 16 residues. J gave up 4 bases and V 5 bases, and 11 bases lay outside the gene matches. Here the CDR3 reads CASSPSRAGSYNEQFF. CDR3 DNA: TGTGCCAGCAGCCCCTCCCGAGCGGGATCGTACAATGAGCAGTTCTTC.

This clonotype was detected only a few times. The CDR3 is CASSWTSGPFYEQYF. CDR3 nucleotides: TGTGCCAGTTCCTGGACTAGCGGCCCATTTTACGAGCAGTACTTC. The chain recombines TRBV27 with TRBJ2-7, with 10 bases lining up with TRBD2. The J segment lost 4 bases and the V segment lost 9 bases, leaving 12 bases of the junction unmatched. Germline CDR1 and CDR2: MNHEY and SMNVEV (reference sequence). The CDR3 consists of 15 residues.

V and J are TRBV7-2 and TRBJ2-7; 8 positions match TRBD1. CDR3 length: 15 amino acids. CDR1 is SGHTA, CDR2 FQGNSA, per germline. The ends lost 5 bases at V and 2 bases at J; junction bases unmatched: 8. CDR3 in DNA: TGTGCCAGCAGCCTAGGACAGGGTGCGGCCTACGAGCAGTACTTC. It translates to CASSLGQGAAYEQYF.

The rearrangement links TRBV5-1 to TRBJ1-4, with 10 bases aligning to TRBD1. Germline V CDR1 and CDR2: SGHRS, YFSETQ. The CDR3 is made up of 17 amino acids. V gave up 4 bases and J gave up 7 bases; unmatched junction bases: 13. In nucleotides, the CDR3 is TGCGCCAGCAGCCAGTCCCGGGACAGGGGCCGGGTTGAAAAACTGTTTTTT. It is translated as CASSQSRDRGRVEKLFF.

V is TRBV12-3 or TRBV12-4 and J is TRBJ2-5; a weak D match, TRBD1 (5 bases). Trimming took off 5 bases at V and 5 bases at J, with 21 bases between the two ends. This CDR3 is built from 16 residues. As DNA, the CDR3 is TGTGCCAGCAGTCCCAGGGAAGGGTGGGTTAGGGAGACCCAGTACTTC. Translated, it gives CASSPREGWVRETQYF.

The table lists this clonotype with a few counts. This chain connects TRBV7-2 to TRBJ2-1; TRBD2 matches at 9 bases. J was trimmed by 8 bases and V by 5 bases; bases with no gene match: 10. CDR1 is SGHTA and CDR2 is FQGNSA in the germline V gene. CDR3 length equals 15 residues. CDR3 bases: TGTGCCAGCAGCCATTGGGCGGGAGGGGGGTATGAGCAGTTCTTC. Its translation: CASSHWAGGGYEQFF.

The CDR3 coding sequence is TGCAGCGTTGAAGATCGTTGGACTAGCGGGAGCGAGCAGTACTTC. This gives the protein CSVEDRWTSGSEQYF. J is TRBJ2-7 and V is TRBV29-1; 13 nucleotides match TRBD2. The CDR3 totals 15 residues. Germline-derived CDR1 and CDR2 are SQVTM and ANQGSEA. The J segment lost 6 bases and the V segment lost 0 bases, leaving 5 bases of the junction unmatched.

This rearrangement joins TRBV20-1 to TRBJ1-2; D not certain. Germline V gives CDR1 DFQATT, CDR2 SNEGSKA (reference sequence). The CDR3 has 13 residues. V was clipped by 3 bases and J by 4 bases, with 12 bases between them. CDR3: CSARKGDGYGYTF. CDR3 in DNA: TGCAGTGCTAGGAAGGGAGACGGCTATGGCTACACCTTC.

The chain recombines TRBV2 with TRBJ2-1; D possibly corresponds to TRBD1 (5 bases). CDR3 size: 15 residues. With 2 bases removed from V and 8 bases from J, the gap between germline ends came to 16 bases. CDR1 is SNHLY, CDR2 FYNNEI, per germline. The CDR3 loop reads CASSESRVAGHEQFF. The CDR3, as DNA: TGTGCCAGCAGTGAATCCAGGGTGGCAGGCCATGAGCAGTTCTTC.

The rearrangement uses TRBV20-1 and TRBJ2-7, with TRBD2 identical over 14 bases. V was clipped by 1 base and J by 6 bases; unmatched bases: 2. The length of the CDR3 is 14 residues. CDR1 is DFQATT, CDR2 SNEGSKA, per germline (reference sequence). CDR3 sequence: CSARVGLAGVEQYF. CDR3 DNA sequence: TGCAGTGCTAGAGTGGGACTAGCGGGAGTCGAGCAGTACTTC.

This clonotype was found a few times. V gene TRBV20-1 combines with J gene TRBJ2-3; 9 bases are shared with TRBD2. V trimming: 3 bases; J trimming: 4 bases; junction bases outside the gene matches: 5. In germline, CDR1 is DFQATT, CDR2 SNEGSKA (reference sequence). The CDR3 sequence is 14 residues long. The CDR3 loop is CSARAGGLPDTQYF. CDR3 DNA sequence: TGCAGTGCTAGGGCGGGAGGGCTCCCAGATACGCAGTATTTT.

This clonotype was counted at least ten times. V gene TRBV12-3 or TRBV12-4 combines with J gene TRBJ1-6; 7 bases are a match to TRBD1. The CDR3 sequence is 16 residues long. V lost 5 bases to trimming and J lost 8 bases; unmatched junction nucleotides: 12. Written as DNA, the CDR3 is TGTGCCAGCAGTCCCTTGAGAGGGACAGCCCATTCACCCCTCCACTTT. This translates into CASSPLRGTAHSPLHF.

The sample holds a few counts of this clonotype. The chain carries TRBV20-1 and TRBJ1-1, with TRBD1 as a possible D gene (5 bases). The CDR3 consists of 17 residues. V gave up 1 base and J gave up 5 bases, with 23 bases separating them. CDR1 DFQATT and CDR2 SNEGSKA come from the germline V gene (reference sequence). CDR3 loop: CSARVRQGAWVGTEAFF. CDR3 sequence (DNA): TGCAGTGCTAGAGTAAGGCAGGGTGCTTGGGTAGGGACTGAAGCTTTCTTT.

The V call is TRBV12-3 or TRBV12-4, the J call TRBJ2-6; D is undetermined. The CDR3 is 14 residues long. The ends were cut back, 6 bases at V and 3 bases at J, with 9 bases in the middle. Here the CDR3 DNA reads TGTGCCAGCAGGCTTTCCCGTGGGGCCAACGTCCTGACTTTC. Protein product: CASRLSRGANVLTF.

This clonotype has only a few counts. The chain is built from TRBV12-3 or TRBV12-4 and TRBJ2-5; maybe TRBD2 (5 bases). Trimming removed 8 bases from V and 2 bases from J, with 9 bases in between. The CDR3 loop spans 12 amino acids. The CDR3 region is CASRGSQETQYF. CDR3 coding DNA: TGTGCCAGCCGGGGTTCGCAAGAGACCCAGTACTTC.

This clonotype was seen a handful of times. The chain carries TRBV7-2 and TRBJ2-3; the match to TRBD2 covers 14 bases. Germline trimming cut 2 bases from V and 10 bases from J; bases unmatched to any gene: 11. This CDR3 has 17 amino acids. Germline-derived CDR1 and CDR2 are SGHTA and FQGNSA. CDR3 protein: CASSLFARGLAGVAQYF. The CDR3 DNA is TGTGCCAGCAGCTTATTCGCAAGGGGACTAGCGGGAGTGGCGCAGTATTTT.

V usage is TRBV12-3 or TRBV12-4 and J usage is TRBJ2-2; no reliable D call. V lost 6 bases and J lost 3, with 11 bases in between. This CDR3 is 14 amino acids long. This CDR3 reads CASSFPSDTGELFF. The CDR3 coding sequence is TGTGCCAGCAGCTTCCCTAGTGACACCGGGGAGCTGTTTTTT.